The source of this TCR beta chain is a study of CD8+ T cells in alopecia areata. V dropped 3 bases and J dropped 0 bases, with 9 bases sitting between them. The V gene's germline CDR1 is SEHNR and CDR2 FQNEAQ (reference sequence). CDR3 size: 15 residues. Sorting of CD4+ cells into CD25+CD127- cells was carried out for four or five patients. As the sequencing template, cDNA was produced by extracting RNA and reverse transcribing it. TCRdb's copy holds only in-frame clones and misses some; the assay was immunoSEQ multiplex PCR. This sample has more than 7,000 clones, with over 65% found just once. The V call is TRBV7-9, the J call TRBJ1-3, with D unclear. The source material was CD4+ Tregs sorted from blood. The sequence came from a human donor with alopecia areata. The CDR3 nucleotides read TGTGCCAGCAGCTTGGTCCTGAGCTCTGGAAACACCATATATTTT. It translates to CASSLVLSSGNTIYF.